The T cell receptor beta chain under discussion was sequenced for a study of blood T cells in healthy people across ages. Study information: When template switching was applied, about one barcoded beta molecule was captured per two T cells. Study results and limitations: Versus aged donors, long-lived donors had higher diversity and more naive CD4+ cells. From one million sequenced T cells, diversity estimates were lower bounds. Diversity of TCR beta correlated strongly with naive T cell percentage.

A sample-barcoded 5' primer and a J-beta primer mix were used in a second PCR of about 7 to 12 cycles. TCRdb reprocessed the 5' RACE reads with MiXCR, giving one entry per CDR3 protein. Of about 1.6 million distinct CDR3 sequences detected, roughly 32% appear once; the ten largest clones hold approximately 10%. Turning to this clonotype: The antigen is unknown. Being one base from a much bigger clone, this may be a read error.

Germline CDR1 and CDR2: MGHRA and YSYEKL. The CDR3 consists of 14 residues. Between the trimmed V and J ends, which lost 3 bases and 13 bases, there was a span of 19 bases. This chain uses TRBV4-1 with TRBJ2-4; D call uncertain. The sequenced sample was blood. This TCR derives from a young woman in good health. This chain's CDR3 is CASSHLPSDDEQYF. The CDR3, as DNA: TGCGCCAGCAGCCACCTCCCCTCGGATGATGAGCAGTACTTC.